The rows below give T cell receptor beta chains drawn from one sample of a study of early T cells in non-severe SARS-CoV-2 infection. Via MiXCR, TCRdb re-called the 5' RACE reads, giving one row per CDR3 protein. This sample has tens of thousands of distinct CDR3 sequences; 2.5% to 3.5% occur once, and the top ten carry more than 0.55%. The specimen sequenced was whole blood. The receptor source for this set is an adult who was a healthcare worker with PCR-confirmed SARS-CoV-2 infection or an uninfected control (not recorded which). The CDR3 runs from the conserved cysteine through the conserved F or W. A D gene is named only where the DNA matches it firmly.

TRBV11-3	TRBJ1-3	NA	CASSFLPGNTIYF
TRBV3-1	TRBJ2-1	TRBD1	CASSINGQVSNEQFF
TRBV25-1	TRBJ2-3	NA	CASSERVGRDTQYF
TRBV12-3/TRBV12-4	TRBJ2-1	TRBD1	CASSLPGGREQFF
TRBV5-5	TRBJ1-2	NA	CASSLAARGSYGYTF
TRBV18	TRBJ2-3	TRBD2	CASSLTSPTDTQYF
TRBV12-3/TRBV12-4	TRBJ2-4	NA	CASTFTFTGELAKNIQYF
TRBV9	TRBJ2-1	TRBD2	CASSTPPGGEQFF
TRBV2	TRBJ1-2	TRBD1	CASGNTGDPGYTF
TRBV13	TRBJ2-1	TRBD1	CASSSDRGIYNEQFF
TRBV20-1	TRBJ1-2	TRBD1	CSAKDRGNYYGYTF
TRBV12-5	TRBJ2-3	NA	CASGLSRGNTDTQYF
TRBV7-2	TRBJ1-6	TRBD1	CASSLGQGLNSPLHF
TRBV11-1	TRBJ2-1	TRBD2	CASSYSGVLSSYNEQFF
TRBV5-3	TRBJ2-1	NA	CARSSRDNEQFF
TRBV21-1	TRBJ2-1	NA	CASSKVGTSGGSRIF